This T cell receptor (beta chain) was sequenced in a study of shared clonotypes between healthy human individuals. With 5 bases removed from V and 1 base from J, the gap between germline ends came to 12 bases. This CDR3 is 15 amino acids long. The germline V gene encodes CDR1 SGHTA and CDR2 FQGTGA. Genomic DNA of every subset was divided equally among multiple immunoSEQ plates. The assay was immunoSEQ multiplex PCR, and TCRdb's table has in-frame clones only and misses some. Of roughly 86,000 clones in the sample, 68% were seen once. This clonotype was obtained from a man aged 25-45 years in good health. The specimen was memory CD8+ T cells sorted from blood. Subset described: CD45RO+ cells pooled with CCR7-negative TemRA cells. V usage is TRBV7-3 and J usage is TRBJ2-1; possible D gene TRBD1, 6 bases. This CDR3 reads CASSLGQGSYNEQFF. DNA for the CDR3: TGTGCCAGCAGCCTAGGCCAGGGGTCCTACAATGAGCAGTTCTTC. The full variable domain, in which reference TRBV7-3 and TRBJ2-1 provide the parts outside the CDR3, is GAGVSQTPSNKVTEKGKYVELRCDPISGHTALYWYRQSLGQGPEFLIYFQGTGAADDSGLPNDRFFAVRPEGSVSTLKIQRTERGDSAVYLCASSLGQGSYNEQFFGPGTRLTVL.